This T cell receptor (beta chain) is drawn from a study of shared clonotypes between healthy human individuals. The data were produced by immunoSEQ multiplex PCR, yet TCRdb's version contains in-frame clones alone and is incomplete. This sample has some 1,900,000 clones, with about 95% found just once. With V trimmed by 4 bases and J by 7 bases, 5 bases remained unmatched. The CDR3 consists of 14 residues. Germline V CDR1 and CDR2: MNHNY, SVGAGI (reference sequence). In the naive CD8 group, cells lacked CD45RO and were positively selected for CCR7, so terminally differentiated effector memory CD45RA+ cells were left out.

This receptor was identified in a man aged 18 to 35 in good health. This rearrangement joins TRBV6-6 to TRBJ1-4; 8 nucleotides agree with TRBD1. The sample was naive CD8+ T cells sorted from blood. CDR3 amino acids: CASSSDRGGEKLFF. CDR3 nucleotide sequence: TGTGCCAGCAGTTCCGACAGGGGAGGTGAAAAACTGTTTTTT.